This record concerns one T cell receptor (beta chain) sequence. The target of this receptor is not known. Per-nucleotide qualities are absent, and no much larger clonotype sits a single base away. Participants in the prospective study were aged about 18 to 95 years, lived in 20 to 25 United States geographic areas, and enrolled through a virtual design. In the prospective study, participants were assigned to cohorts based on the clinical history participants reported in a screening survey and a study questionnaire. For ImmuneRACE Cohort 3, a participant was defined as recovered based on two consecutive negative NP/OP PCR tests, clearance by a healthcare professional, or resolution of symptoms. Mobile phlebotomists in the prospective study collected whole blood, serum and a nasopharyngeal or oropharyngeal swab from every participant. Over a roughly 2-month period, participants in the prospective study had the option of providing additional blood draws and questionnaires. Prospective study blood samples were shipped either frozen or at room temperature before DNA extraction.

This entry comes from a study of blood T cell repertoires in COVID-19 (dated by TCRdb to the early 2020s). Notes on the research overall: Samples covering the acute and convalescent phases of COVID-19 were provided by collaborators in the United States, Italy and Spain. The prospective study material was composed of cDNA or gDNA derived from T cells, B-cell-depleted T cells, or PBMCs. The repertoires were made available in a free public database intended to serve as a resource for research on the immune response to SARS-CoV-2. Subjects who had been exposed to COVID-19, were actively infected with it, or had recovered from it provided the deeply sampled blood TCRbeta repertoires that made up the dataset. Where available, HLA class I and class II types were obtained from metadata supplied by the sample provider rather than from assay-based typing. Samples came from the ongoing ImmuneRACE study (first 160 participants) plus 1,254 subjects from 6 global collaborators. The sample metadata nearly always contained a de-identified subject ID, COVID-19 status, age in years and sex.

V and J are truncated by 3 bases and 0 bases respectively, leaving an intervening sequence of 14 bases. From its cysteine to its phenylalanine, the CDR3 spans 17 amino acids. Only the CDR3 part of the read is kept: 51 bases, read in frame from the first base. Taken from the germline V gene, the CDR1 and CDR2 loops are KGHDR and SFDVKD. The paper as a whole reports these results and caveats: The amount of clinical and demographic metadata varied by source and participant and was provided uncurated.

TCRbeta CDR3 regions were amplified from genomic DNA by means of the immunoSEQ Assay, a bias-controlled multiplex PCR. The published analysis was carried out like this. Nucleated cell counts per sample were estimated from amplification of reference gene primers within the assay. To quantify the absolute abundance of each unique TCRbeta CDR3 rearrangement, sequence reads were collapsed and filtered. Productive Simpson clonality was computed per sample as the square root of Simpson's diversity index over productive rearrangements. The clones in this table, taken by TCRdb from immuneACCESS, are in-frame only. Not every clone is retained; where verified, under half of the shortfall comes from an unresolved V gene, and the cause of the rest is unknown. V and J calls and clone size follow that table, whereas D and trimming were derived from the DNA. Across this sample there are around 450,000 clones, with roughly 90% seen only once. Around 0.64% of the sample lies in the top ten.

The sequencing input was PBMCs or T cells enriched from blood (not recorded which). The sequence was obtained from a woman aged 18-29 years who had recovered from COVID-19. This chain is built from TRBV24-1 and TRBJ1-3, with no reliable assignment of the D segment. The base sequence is TGTGCCACCAGTGATAGGTTCCCGGGTTGCTCTGGAAACACCATATATTTT. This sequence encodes CATSDRFPGCSGNTIYF.